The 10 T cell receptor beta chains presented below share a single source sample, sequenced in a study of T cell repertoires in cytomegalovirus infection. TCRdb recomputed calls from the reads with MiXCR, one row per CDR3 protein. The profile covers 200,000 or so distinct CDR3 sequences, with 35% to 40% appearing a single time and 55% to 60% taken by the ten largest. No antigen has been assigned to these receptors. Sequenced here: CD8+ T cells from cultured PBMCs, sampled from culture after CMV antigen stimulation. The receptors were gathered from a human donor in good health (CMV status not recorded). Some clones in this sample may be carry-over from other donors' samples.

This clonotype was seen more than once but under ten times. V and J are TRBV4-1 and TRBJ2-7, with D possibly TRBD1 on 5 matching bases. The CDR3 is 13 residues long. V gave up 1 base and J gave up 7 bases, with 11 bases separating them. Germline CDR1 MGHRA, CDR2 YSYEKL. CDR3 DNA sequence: TGCGCCAGCAGCCAAGTTTCAGGGCGGGAGCAGTACTTC. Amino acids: CASSQVSGREQYF.

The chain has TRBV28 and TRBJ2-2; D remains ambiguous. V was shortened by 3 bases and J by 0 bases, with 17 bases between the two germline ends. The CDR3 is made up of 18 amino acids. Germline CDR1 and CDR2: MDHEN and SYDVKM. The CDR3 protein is CASSFRALGYANTGELFF. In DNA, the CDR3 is TGTGCCAGCAGTTTCAGAGCCTTAGGATATGCGAACACCGGGGAGCTGTTTTTT.

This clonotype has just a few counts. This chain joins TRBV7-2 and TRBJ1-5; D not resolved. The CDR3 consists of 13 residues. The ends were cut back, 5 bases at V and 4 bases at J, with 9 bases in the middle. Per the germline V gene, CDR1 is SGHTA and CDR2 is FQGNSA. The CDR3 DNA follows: TGTGCCAGCAGCCAGAGCTGGAATCAGCCCCAGCATTTT. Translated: CASSQSWNQPQHF.

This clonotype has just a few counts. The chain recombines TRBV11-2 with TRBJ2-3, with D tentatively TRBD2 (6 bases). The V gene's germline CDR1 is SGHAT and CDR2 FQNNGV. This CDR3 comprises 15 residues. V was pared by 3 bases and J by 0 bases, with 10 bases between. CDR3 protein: CASSLEGPSTDTQYF. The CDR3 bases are TGTGCCAGCAGCTTGGAGGGACCCAGCACAGATACGCAGTATTTT.

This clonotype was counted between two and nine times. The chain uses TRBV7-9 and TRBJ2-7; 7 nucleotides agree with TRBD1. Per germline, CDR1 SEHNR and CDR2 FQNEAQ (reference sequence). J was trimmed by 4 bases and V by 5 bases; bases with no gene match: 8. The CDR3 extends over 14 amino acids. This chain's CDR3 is CASSARQGGYEQYF. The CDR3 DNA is TGTGCCAGCAGCGCCAGACAGGGTGGGTACGAGCAGTACTTC.

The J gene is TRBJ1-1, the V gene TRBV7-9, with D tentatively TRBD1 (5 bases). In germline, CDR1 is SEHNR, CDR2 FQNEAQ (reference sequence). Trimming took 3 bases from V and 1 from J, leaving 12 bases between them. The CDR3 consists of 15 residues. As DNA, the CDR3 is TGTGCCAGCAGCTTGGGGCGGGGACGGAACACTGAAGCTTTCTTT. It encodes CASSLGRGRNTEAFF.

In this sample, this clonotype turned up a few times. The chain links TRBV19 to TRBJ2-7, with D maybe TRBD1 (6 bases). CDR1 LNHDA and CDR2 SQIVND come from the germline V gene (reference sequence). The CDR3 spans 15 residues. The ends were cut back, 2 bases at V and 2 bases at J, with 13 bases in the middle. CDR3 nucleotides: TGTGCCAGTAGTATATACGGGGACACGACCTACGAGCAGTACTTC. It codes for CASSIYGDTTYEQYF.

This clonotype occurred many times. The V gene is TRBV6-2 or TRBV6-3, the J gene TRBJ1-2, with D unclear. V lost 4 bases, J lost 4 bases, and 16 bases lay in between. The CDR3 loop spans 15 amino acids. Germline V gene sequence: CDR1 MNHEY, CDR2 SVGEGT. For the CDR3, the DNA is TGTGCCAGCAGTTCTATCCTTACAGCGTTCTATGGCTACACCTTC. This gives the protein CASSSILTAFYGYTF.

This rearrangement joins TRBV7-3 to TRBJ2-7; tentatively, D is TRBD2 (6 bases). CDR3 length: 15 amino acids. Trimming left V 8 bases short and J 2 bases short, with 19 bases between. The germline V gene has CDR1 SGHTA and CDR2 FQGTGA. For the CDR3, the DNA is TGTGCCAGCTCCCCCGATGGCGGGAAGGCCTACGAGCAGTACTTC. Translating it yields CASSPDGGKAYEQYF.

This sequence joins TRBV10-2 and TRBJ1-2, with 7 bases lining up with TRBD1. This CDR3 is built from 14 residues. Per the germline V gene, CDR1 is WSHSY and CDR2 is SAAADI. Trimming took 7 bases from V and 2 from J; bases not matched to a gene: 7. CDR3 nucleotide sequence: TGCGCCAGCACCGACAGGGCGAGAAACTATGGCTACACCTTC. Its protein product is CASTDRARNYGYTF.